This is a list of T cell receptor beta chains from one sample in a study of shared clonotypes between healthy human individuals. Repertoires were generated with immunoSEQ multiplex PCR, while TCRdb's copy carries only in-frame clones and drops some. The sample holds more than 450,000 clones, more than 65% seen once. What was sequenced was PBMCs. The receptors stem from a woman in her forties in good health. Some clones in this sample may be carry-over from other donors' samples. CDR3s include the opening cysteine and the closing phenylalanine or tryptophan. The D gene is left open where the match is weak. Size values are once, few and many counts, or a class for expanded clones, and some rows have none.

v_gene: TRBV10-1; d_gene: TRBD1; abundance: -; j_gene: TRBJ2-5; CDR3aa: CASSEGQGRAVGQETQYF; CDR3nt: TGCGCCAGCAGTGAAGGACAGGGACGGGCGGTTGGACAAGAGACCCAGTACTTC
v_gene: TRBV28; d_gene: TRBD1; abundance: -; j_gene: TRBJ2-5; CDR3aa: CASSLPTGGSETQYF; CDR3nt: TGTGCCAGCAGTTTGCCGACAGGGGGGAGCGAGACCCAGTACTTC
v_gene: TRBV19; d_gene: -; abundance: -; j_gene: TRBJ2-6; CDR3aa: CASTVGPGANVLTF; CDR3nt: TGTGCCAGTACGGTAGGGCCCGGGGCCAACGTCCTGACTTTC
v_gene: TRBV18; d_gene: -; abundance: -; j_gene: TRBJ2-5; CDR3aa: CASSPQGRETQYF; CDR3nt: TGTGCCAGCTCACCACAGGGTCGGGAGACCCAGTACTTC
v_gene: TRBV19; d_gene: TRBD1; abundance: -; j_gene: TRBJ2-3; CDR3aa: CASSRRRTGTISPFRADTQYF; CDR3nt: TGTGCCAGTAGTAGAAGGAGGACAGGCACAATTTCCCCCTTTCGCGCAGATACGCAGTATTTT
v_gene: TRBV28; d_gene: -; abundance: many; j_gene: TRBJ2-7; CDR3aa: CASSLWGTGSYEQYF; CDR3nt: TGTGCCAGCAGTTTATGGGGGACTGGATCCTACGAGCAGTACTTC
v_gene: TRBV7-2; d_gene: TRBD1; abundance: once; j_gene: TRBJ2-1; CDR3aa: CASTPWDRDHQREQFF; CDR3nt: TGTGCCAGCACCCCTTGGGACAGGGACCACCAGCGGGAGCAGTTCTTC
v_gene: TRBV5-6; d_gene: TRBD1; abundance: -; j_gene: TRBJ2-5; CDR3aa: CASSRGQDRGTQYF; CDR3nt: TGTGCCAGCAGCAGGGGACAGGACCGGGGGACCCAGTACTTC
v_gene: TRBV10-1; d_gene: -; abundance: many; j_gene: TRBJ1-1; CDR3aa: CASSEDSYTEAFF; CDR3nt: TGCGCCAGCAGCGAGGACAGCTACACTGAAGCTTTCTTT
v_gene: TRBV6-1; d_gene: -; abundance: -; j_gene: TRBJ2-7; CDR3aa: CASSTDYSYEQYF; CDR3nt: TGTGCCAGCAGTACGGACTACTCCTACGAGCAGTACTTC
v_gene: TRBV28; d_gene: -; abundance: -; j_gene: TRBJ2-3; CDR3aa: CASRVGTDTQYF; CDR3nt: TGTGCCAGCAGGGTGGGCACAGATACGCAGTATTTT
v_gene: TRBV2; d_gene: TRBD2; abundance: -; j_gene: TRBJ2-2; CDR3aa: CATSVAGTNTGELFF; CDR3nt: TGTGCCACCAGCGTAGCGGGGACTAACACCGGGGAGCTGTTTTTT
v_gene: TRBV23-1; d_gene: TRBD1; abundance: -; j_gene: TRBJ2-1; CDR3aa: CASTRDSYNEQFF; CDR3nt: TGCGCCAGCACTAGGGACAGCTACAATGAGCAGTTCTTC
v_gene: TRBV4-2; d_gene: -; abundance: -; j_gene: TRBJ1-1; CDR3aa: CASSQDLRSGGNTEAFF; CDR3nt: TGTGCCAGCAGCCAAGATCTAAGGTCGGGGGGGAACACTGAAGCTTTCTTT
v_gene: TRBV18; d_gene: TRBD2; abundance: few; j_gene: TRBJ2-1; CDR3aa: CASSYGGSNNEQFF; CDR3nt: TGTGCCAGCTCATACGGGGGGTCCAACAATGAGCAGTTCTTC
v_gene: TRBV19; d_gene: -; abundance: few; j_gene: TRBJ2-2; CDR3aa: CASRLPGSAANTGELFF; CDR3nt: TGTGCCAGTAGGCTTCCGGGATCGGCTGCGAACACCGGGGAGCTGTTTTTT
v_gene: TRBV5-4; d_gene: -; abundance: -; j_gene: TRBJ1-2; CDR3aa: CASSSPRGGFYGYTF; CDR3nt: TGTGCCAGCAGCTCCCCCCGGGGAGGGTTCTATGGCTACACCTTC
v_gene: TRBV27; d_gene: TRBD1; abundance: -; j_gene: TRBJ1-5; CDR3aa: CASKLRQGDNQPQHF; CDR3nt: TGTGCCAGCAAACTGCGGCAGGGGGATAATCAGCCCCAGCATTTT
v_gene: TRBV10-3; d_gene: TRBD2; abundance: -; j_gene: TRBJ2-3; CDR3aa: CAISATSGGTDTQYF; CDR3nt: TGTGCCATCAGTGCGACTAGCGGGGGCACAGATACGCAGTATTTT
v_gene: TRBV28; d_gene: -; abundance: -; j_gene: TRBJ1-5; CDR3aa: CASSLYTGRQPQHF; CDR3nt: TGTGCCAGCAGTTTATATACAGGGCGACAGCCCCAGCATTTT